The source of this T cell receptor beta chain is a study of cytotoxic CD8 clonotypes in ibrutinib-treated CLL. Findings and limits, study-wide: Public clonotypes showed up rarely, and on treatment they shrank or held steady. Circulating CD8+ T-cell counts were tracked by baseline clonality, which exceeded that of age-matched healthy donors. Investigators sampled sustained-remission and progressing patients at differing times.

Note on this clone: Antigen specificity is unknown.

Roughly 2.2 micrograms of genomic DNA from cryopreserved PBMCs went into TCR beta libraries. Repertoires were generated with immunoSEQ multiplex PCR, while TCRdb's copy carries only in-frame clones and drops some. The data contain approximately 160,000 clones, nearly 90% of them seen just once; the ten biggest clones take up 3% to 3.5%. CDR1 and CDR2 from the germline V gene are SGHRS and YFSETQ. The V and J ends lost 2 bases and 0 bases respectively, with 12 bases between them. The CDR3 length is 16 residues. Source: PBMCs, taken at disease progression, from a patient treated with ibrutinib. This sequence originates from a human donor with chronic lymphocytic leukemia. This sequence joins TRBV5-1 and TRBJ1-3; D is uncertain. CDR3 coding DNA: TGCGCCAGCAGCTTTGAGAATACCAACTCTGGAAACACCATATATTTT. Amino acids: CASSFENTNSGNTIYF.